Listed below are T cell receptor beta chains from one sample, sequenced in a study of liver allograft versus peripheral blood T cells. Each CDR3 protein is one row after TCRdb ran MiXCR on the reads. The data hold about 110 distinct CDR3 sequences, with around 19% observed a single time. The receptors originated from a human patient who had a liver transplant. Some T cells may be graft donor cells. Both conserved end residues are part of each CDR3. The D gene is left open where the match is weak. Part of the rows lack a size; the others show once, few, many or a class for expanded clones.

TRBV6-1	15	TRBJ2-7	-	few	CASSGGWADSYEQYF	TGTGCCAGCAGTGGAGGATGGGCGGATTCCTACGAGCAGTACTTC
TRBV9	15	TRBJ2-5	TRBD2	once	CASSIPGGGQETQYF	TGTGCCAGCAGCATTCCCGGGGGGGGCCAAGAGACCCAGTACTTC
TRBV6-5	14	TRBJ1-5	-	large	CASSGGGSNQPQHF	TGTGCCAGTTCCGGAGGGGGTAGCAATCAGCCCCAGCATTTT
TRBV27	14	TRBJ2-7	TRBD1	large	CASNQGAGSYEQYF	TGTGCCAGCAACCAGGGGGCCGGCTCCTACGAGCAGTACTTC
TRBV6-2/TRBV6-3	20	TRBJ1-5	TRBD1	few	CASSYSSDRGGRYSNQPQHF	TGTGCCAGCAGTTACTCTTCGGACAGGGGTGGAAGGTATAGCAATCAGCCCCAGCATTTT
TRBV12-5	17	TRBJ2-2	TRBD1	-	CASGLTPGTGGTGELFF	TGTGCTAGTGGTTTGACCCCCGGGACAGGTGGGACCGGGGAGCTGTTTTTT